This T cell receptor (beta chain) emerged from a study of Ad26.COV2.S vaccination and SARS-CoV-2 variants. Study findings and constraints: Participants given vaccine showed non-spike TCR breadth similar to that of placebo recipients.

Notes on this clone: What it recognizes is unknown.

V shed 3 bases, J shed 3 bases, and the junction held 1 base outside the gene matches. There are 13 residues in the CDR3. CDR1 and CDR2 (germline): KGHDR, SFDVKD. Sequenced by immunoSEQ multiplex PCR; TCRdb stores in-frame clones only, minus some. This sample carries 85,000 to 120,000 clones, roughly 80% of them seen once, and the ten largest clones take 17%. This TCR came from a human donor who had recovered from COVID-19. The sample was peripheral blood, taken after recovery from COVID-19. The V gene is TRBV24-1, the J gene TRBJ2-7, with 7 bases lining up with TRBD2. The CDR3 DNA follows: TGTGCCACCAGTGATGGGGACTACTACGAGCAGTACTTC. Translation gives CATSDGDYYEQYF.